This TCR beta chain was observed in a study of blood T cell repertoires in COVID-19. The overall study: Samples of COVID-19 (acute and convalescent) were obtained from the United States, Italy and Spain. PBMCs, B-cell-depleted T cells, or T cells were the source of the cDNA or gDNA that made up the material.

This CDR3 has 17 residues. CDR1 and CDR2 from the germline V gene are LGHNA and YSLEER. Trimming stripped 1 base from V and 3 bases from J, with 17 bases between. Original processing methods: Reference gene primer amplification in the assay estimated nucleated cell counts. Libraries were prepared by immunoSEQ multiplex PCR; TCRdb keeps only in-frame clonotypes and omits some of them. That table supplies the V and J calls and clone size; D and trimming were determined from the DNA. The data contain roughly 230,000 clones, around 83% of them singletons. This clonotype was obtained from a man aged 35 to 55 with acute or convalescent COVID-19. The rearrangement uses TRBV4-3 and TRBJ2-3; D possibly corresponds to TRBD1 (5 bases). The sample taken for sequencing was peripheral blood. The CDR3 coding sequence is TGCGCCAGCAGCCAAGGCCAGGCAGGGCTCAGAACAGATACGCAGTATTTT. Amino acids: CASSQGQAGLRTDTQYF.